A selection of T cell receptor beta chains follows, all from one sample in a study of T-cell memory formation after mild COVID-19. TCRdb re-called the 5' RACE reads through MiXCR, storing one row per CDR3 protein. The table includes fewer than 700,000 distinct CDR3 sequences, about a fifth detected once. The source material was PBMCs or a T cell subset sorted from them (not recorded which). These receptors all come from an adult woman who had mild COVID-19 (a few samples of this study predate the infection). Cell type and time point are not known. Each CDR3 is given with its conserved first and last residue. The D gene is left open where the match is weak. Clone size is not always given. Where it is, it says once, few, many or a class for expanded clones.

TRBV9,.,.,TRBJ1-1,TGTGCCAGCAGCGTAGCTGGAGCAGGAGGAGCTTTCTTT,CASSVAGAGGAFF
TRBV3-1,many,.,TRBJ2-7,TGTGCCAGCAGCCAAGGGCGTAACGAGCAGTACTTC,CASSQGRNEQYF
TRBV19,.,TRBD1,TRBJ1-3,TGTGCCAGTAGTATACCAGGGGGGCCCGCTGGAAACACCATATATTTT,CASSIPGGPAGNTIYF
TRBV7-2,few,.,TRBJ2-2,TGTGCCAGCAGCCCTTTGGTTGGCTCCGGGGAGCTGTTTTTT,CASSPLVGSGELFF
TRBV20-1,.,.,TRBJ1-2,TGCAGTGCTGAGATGGGGCCCAACTATGGCTACACCTTC,CSAEMGPNYGYTF
TRBV6-5,few,TRBD1,TRBJ2-2,TGTGCCAGCAACGACCCGACAGGGGCTAACACCGGGGAGCTGTTTTTT,CASNDPTGANTGELFF
TRBV6-2/TRBV6-3,few,TRBD2,TRBJ2-3,TGTGCCAGCAGTTCCAGCGGGAGGGCCAGGGGTACGCAGTATTTT,CASSSSGRARGTQYF
TRBV4-1,.,.,TRBJ1-2,TGCGCCAGCAGCCACCAGGTTAACCCACCCTATGGCTACACCTTC,CASSHQVNPPYGYTF
TRBV30,many,.,TRBJ1-6,TGTGCCTGGAGTGTACCGGGGAATTCACCCCTCCACTTT,CAWSVPGNSPLHF
TRBV19,few,TRBD1,TRBJ1-1,TGTGCCGTAATCAGACAGGGACTTTCGAACACTGAAGCTTTCTTT,CAVIRQGLSNTEAFF
TRBV2,.,.,TRBJ2-7,TGTGCCAGCAGTGAACAGGGTTCGACCTACGAGCAGTACTTC,CASSEQGSTYEQYF
TRBV27,few,.,TRBJ1-1,TGTGCCAGCTGGGGCCAGTGGGGCACTGAAGCTTTCTTT,CASWGQWGTEAFF
TRBV6-6,medium-sized,.,TRBJ1-2,TGTGCCAGCAGTTACTTGGACGGCAACTATGGCTACACCTTC,CASSYLDGNYGYTF
TRBV11-1,many,.,TRBJ1-1,TGTGCCAGCAGCTTAGGACGTCAGAGGGGAACTGAAGCTTTCTTT,CASSLGRQRGTEAFF
TRBV21-1,.,.,TRBJ2-7,TGTGCCAGCAGCTCGGGGGGTTTGTTGGACGAGCAGTACTTC,CASSSGGLLDEQYF
TRBV24-1,few,.,TRBJ2-2,TGTGCCACCAGTGACTCGACAAGGGACACCGGGGAGCTGTTTTTT,CATSDSTRDTGELFF
TRBV6-6,few,TRBD1,TRBJ1-2,TGTGCCAGCAGTTACGGGGGCAGGGGACAGGGGGCTTCTGGCTACACCTTC,CASSYGGRGQGASGYTF
TRBV20-1,few,.,TRBJ1-3,TGCAGTGCTAGAGATCCGGGGTACTCTGGAAACACCATATATTTT,CSARDPGYSGNTIYF
TRBV20-1,many,TRBD2,TRBJ2-2,TGCAGTGCTAACTTCGGGGGGACCGGGGAGCTGTTTTTT,CSANFGGTGELFF
TRBV6-2/TRBV6-3,few,.,TRBJ2-2,TGTGCCAGCAGAACGGGTTCGACCGGGGAGCTGTTTTTT,CASRTGSTGELFF
TRBV20-1,.,TRBD1,TRBJ1-4,TGCAGTGCTAGAGCACTCCGACAGGGGTGGACTAATGAAAAACTGTTTTTT,CSARALRQGWTNEKLFF
TRBV4-2,.,.,TRBJ2-7,TGTGCCAGCAGCCCGGTCGGTGTGGCCTACGAGCAGTACTTC,CASSPVGVAYEQYF
TRBV4-2,once,TRBD2,TRBJ2-7,TGTGCCAGCAGCCAAGGGCCATTGGGGGGGGCCTACGAGCAGTACTTC,CASSQGPLGGAYEQYF
TRBV15,few,.,TRBJ2-1,TGTGCCACCAGCAGAGATAAGCGCGAGCAGTTCTTC,CATSRDKREQFF
TRBV29-1,.,TRBD2,TRBJ2-3,TGCAGCGTTGCTAGCGGGAGGGCCAGGGAGCTATTTTTGGGCACAGATACGCAGTATTTT,CSVASGRARELFLGTDTQYF
TRBV3-1,many,.,TRBJ2-1,TGTGCCAGCAGCCCGACCGGCTCCTACAATGAGCAGTTCTTC,CASSPTGSYNEQFF
TRBV5-1,few,TRBD2,TRBJ2-3,TGCGCCAGCAGCCCGAGCGGGAATCCCCCCGATACGCAGTATTTT,CASSPSGNPPDTQYF
TRBV30,many,.,TRBJ1-5,TGTGCCTGTACGGTAGGGGCAACTCAGCCCCAGCATTTT,CACTVGATQPQHF
TRBV7-2,.,TRBD2,TRBJ2-7,TGTGCCAGCAGCTTACTTACTAGCGGGAGTACCTACGAGCAGTACTTC,CASSLLTSGSTYEQYF
TRBV12-3/TRBV12-4,few,.,TRBJ2-6,TGTGCCAGCAGGAGCAGCTCTGGGGCCAACGTCCTGACTTTC,CASRSSSGANVLTF
TRBV18,.,.,TRBJ2-6,TGTGCCAGCTCACCCTCTAGGACTGGGGCCAACGTCCTGACTTTC,CASSPSRTGANVLTF
TRBV7-3,.,.,TRBJ2-1,TGTGCCAGCAGCTTAAGAGGGGACAATGAGCAGTTCTTC,CASSLRGDNEQFF
TRBV7-9,many,.,TRBJ2-6,TGTGCTACCAGAGAGTCCGGGGCCAACGTCCTGACTTTC,CATRESGANVLTF
TRBV5-1,few,.,TRBJ2-7,TGCGCCAGCAGCTTGGATCTGAGCAGGGGGGCCACGACAAACTTC,CASSLDLSRGATTNF
TRBV3-1,.,TRBD1,TRBJ2-7,TGTGCCAGCACCAGGGGGATGTACGAGCAGTACTTC,CASTRGMYEQYF
TRBV29-1,.,TRBD1,TRBJ2-2,TGCAGCGTTGACCCGGGACAGGGGGCGTCCGGGGAGCTGTTTTTT,CSVDPGQGASGELFF
TRBV5-1,few,.,TRBJ1-1,TGCGCCAGCAGCTTGGAGGTCGGAGGCCAGCCCACCTCTCGCGCTGAAGCTTTCTTT,CASSLEVGGQPTSRAEAFF
TRBV9,.,TRBD1,TRBJ2-1,TGTGCCAGCAGCGTAGGGGGGACAGGGGGCATTAATGAGCAGTTCTTC,CASSVGGTGGINEQFF
TRBV5-6,many,.,TRBJ2-1,TGTGCCAGCAGCCCCCCTCCTTACAATGAGCAGTTCTTC,CASSPPPYNEQFF
TRBV4-1,.,.,TRBJ2-7,TGCGCCAGCAGCCCCAGACAGGTCGACGAGCAGTACTTC,CASSPRQVDEQYF
TRBV5-1,few,TRBD1,TRBJ2-1,TGCGCCAGCAGCTCGCGGACAGGGGGCTTATACAATGAGCAGTTCTTC,CASSSRTGGLYNEQFF
TRBV4-1,few,.,TRBJ2-3,TGCGCCAGCAGCCGATACTGGGGAGATACGCAGTATTTT,CASSRYWGDTQYF
TRBV18,few,TRBD1,TRBJ2-6,TGTGCCAGCTCGAACCAGCAGGGGGCAAATGGGGCCAACGTCCTGACTTTC,CASSNQQGANGANVLTF
TRBV6-4,few,TRBD1,TRBJ1-5,TGTGCCAGCCTCCGGGACAGGGGAGTGAGGCAGCCCCAGCATTTT,CASLRDRGVRQPQHF
TRBV6-5,.,.,TRBJ2-3,TGTGCCAGCAGTTACTCTGCTAGCCTGAGCACAGATACGCAGTATTTT,CASSYSASLSTDTQYF
TRBV5-6,.,.,TRBJ1-3,TGTGCCAGCAGTTCGAGAGCGGATCTGAGGGAATCTGGAAACACCATATATTTT,CASSSRADLRESGNTIYF
TRBV7-9,.,TRBD2,TRBJ2-1,TGTGCCAGCAGCTTATCGGGACTAGCGGGGCACAATGAGCAGTTCTTC,CASSLSGLAGHNEQFF
TRBV6-2/TRBV6-3,few,TRBD1,TRBJ1-1,TGTGCCAGCAGGACGACAGGGGAGAACACTGAAGCTTTCTTT,CASRTTGENTEAFF
TRBV12-3/TRBV12-4,few,TRBD1,TRBJ2-4,TGTGCCAGCAGCGGACAGGGGGATCCCATTCAGTACTTC,CASSGQGDPIQYF
TRBV7-8,many,TRBD2,TRBJ2-7,TGTGCCAGCAGCTTAGATGTTTTTTCGGGGGGCTACGAGCAGTACTTC,CASSLDVFSGGYEQYF
TRBV18,.,.,TRBJ2-7,TGTGCCAGCTCACCAGGTTTGACGGAATACGAGCAGTACTTC,CASSPGLTEYEQYF
TRBV5-1,once,.,TRBJ2-7,TGCGCCAGCAGCGTCTCTAGCCCGAACCCTCGCGAGCAGTACTTC,CASSVSSPNPREQYF
TRBV20-1,.,.,TRBJ1-1,TGCAGTGCTAGAGATCGCGGCAGGCAACTGGTGAATGAAGCTTTCTTT,CSARDRGRQLVNEAFF
TRBV20-1,few,.,TRBJ2-1,TGCAGTGCTAGAGATAGCAGCTATGAGCAGTTCTTC,CSARDSSYEQFF
TRBV18,.,TRBD1,TRBJ1-2,TGTGCCAGCTCACCGATGCTAGGAGGACAGGGCGACTATGGCTACACCTTC,CASSPMLGGQGDYGYTF